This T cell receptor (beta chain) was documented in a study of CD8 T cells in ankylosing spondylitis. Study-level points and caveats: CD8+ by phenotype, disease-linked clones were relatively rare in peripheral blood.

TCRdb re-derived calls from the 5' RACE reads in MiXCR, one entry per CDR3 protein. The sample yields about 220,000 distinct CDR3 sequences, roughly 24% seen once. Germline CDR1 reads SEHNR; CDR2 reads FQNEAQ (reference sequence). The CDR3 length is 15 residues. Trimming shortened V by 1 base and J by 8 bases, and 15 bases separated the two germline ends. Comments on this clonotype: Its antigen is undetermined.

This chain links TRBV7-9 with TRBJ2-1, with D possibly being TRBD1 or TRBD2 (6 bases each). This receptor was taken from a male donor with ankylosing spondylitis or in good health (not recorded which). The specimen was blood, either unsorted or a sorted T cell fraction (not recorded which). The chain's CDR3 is CASSLGPRGVDEQFF. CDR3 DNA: TGTGCCAGCAGCTTAGGCCCTAGGGGGGTCGATGAGCAGTTCTTC.